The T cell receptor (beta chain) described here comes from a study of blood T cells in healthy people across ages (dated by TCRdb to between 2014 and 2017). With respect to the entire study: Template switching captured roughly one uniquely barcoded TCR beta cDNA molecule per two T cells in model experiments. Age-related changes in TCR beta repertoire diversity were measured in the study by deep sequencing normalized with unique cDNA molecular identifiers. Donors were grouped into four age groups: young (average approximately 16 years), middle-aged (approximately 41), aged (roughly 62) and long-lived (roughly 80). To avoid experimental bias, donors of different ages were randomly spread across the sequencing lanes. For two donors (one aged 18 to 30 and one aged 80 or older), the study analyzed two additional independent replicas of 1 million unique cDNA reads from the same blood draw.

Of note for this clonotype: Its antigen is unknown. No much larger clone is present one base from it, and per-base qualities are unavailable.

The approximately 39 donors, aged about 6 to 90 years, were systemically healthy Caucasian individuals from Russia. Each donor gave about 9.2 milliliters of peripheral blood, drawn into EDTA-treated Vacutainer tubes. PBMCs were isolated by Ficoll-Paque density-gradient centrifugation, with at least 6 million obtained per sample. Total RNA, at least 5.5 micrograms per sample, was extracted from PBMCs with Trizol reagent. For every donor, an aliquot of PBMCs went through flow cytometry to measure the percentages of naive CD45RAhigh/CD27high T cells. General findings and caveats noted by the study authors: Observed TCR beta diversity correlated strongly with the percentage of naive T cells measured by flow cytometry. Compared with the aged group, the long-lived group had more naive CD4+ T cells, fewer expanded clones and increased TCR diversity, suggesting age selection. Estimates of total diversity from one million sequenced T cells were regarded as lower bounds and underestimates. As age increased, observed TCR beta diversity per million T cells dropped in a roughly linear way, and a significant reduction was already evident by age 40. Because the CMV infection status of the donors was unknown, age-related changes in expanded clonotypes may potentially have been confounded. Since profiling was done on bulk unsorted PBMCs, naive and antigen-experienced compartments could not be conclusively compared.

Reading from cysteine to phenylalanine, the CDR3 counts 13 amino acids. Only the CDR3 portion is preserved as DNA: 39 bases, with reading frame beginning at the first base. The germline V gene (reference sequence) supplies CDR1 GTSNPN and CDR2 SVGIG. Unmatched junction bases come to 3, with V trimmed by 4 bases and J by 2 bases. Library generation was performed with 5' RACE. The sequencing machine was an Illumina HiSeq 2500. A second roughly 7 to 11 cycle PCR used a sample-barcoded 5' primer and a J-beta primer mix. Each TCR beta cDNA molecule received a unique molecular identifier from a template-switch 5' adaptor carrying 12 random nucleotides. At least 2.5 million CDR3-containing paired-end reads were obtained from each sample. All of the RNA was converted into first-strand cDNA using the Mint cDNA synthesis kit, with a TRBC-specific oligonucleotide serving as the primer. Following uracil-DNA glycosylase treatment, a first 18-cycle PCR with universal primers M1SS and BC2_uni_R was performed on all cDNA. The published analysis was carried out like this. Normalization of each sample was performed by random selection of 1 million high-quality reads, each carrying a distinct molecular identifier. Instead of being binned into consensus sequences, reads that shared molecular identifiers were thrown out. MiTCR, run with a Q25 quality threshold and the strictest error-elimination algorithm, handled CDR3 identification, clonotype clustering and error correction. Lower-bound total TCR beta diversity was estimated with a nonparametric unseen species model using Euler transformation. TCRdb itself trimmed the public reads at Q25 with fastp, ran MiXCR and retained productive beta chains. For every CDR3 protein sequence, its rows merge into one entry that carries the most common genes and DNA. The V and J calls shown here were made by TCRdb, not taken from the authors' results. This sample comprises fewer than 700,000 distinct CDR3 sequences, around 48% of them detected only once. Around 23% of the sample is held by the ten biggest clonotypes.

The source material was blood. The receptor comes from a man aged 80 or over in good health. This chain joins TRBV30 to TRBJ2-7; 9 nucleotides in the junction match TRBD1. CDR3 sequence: CAWKGDRAYEQYF. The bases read TGTGCCTGGAAAGGGGACAGGGCCTACGAGCAGTACTTC.